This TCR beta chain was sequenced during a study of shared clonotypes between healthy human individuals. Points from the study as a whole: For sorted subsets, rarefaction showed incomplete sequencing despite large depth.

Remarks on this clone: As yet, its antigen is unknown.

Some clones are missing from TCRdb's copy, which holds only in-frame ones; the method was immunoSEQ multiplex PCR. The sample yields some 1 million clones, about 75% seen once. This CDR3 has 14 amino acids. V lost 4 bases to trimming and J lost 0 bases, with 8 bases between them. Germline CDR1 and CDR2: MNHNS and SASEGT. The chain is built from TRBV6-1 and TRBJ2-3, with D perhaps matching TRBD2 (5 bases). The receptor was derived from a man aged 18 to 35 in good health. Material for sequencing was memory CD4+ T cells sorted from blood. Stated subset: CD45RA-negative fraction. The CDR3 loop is CASSAGGSTDTQYF. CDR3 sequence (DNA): TGTGCCAGCAGTGCAGGCGGGAGCACAGATACGCAGTATTTT.